One and the same sample provided the 7 T cell receptor beta chains below, sequenced in a study of cytomegalovirus exposure and HLA in healthy donors. This PCR relied on a set of 60 Vbeta primers and 13 Jbeta primers. Sequencing used immunoSEQ multiplex PCR; TCRdb keeps in-frame clones, though not all of them. The sample has about 150,000 clones; roughly 84% are singletons. Sequencing used PBMCs. These TCRs come from a boy between 2 and 10 years old in good health and CMV-seronegative.

A single count supports this clone. V gene TRBV19 combines with J gene TRBJ1-1; tentatively, D is TRBD1 (6 bases). This CDR3 contains 14 residues. Trimming stripped 9 bases from V and 0 bases from J, with 14 bases between. The V gene's germline CDR1 is LNHDA and CDR2 SQIVND (reference sequence). CDR3 sequence (DNA): TGTGCCAGCCGATCGGACAGCATGAACACTGAAGCTTTCTTT. It yields the protein CASRSDSMNTEAFF.

V and J are TRBV30 and TRBJ2-2; weak D call: TRBD2 (5 bases). The CDR3 totals 10 residues. Germline V gene data show CDR1 as GTSNPN and CDR2 as SVGIG (reference sequence). Deletions cut 1 base from V and 14 bases from J, with 8 bases between. CDR3: CAWSEGSLFF. The CDR3 nucleotides read TGTGCCTGGAGTGAAGGGAGCCTGTTTTTT.

This chain uses TRBV15 with TRBJ2-1; 7 bases map to TRBD2. The CDR3 loop spans 15 amino acids. CDR1 and CDR2 (germline): LNHNV, YYDKDF (reference sequence). The V segment lost 5 bases and the J segment 5 bases; nucleotides outside the gene matches: 9. This CDR3 is CATSPWASGHNEQFF. The CDR3 DNA follows: TGTGCCACCAGCCCGTGGGCTAGCGGTCACAATGAGCAGTTCTTC.

This chain joins TRBV30 and TRBJ1-5, with 9 bases matching TRBD1. Unmatched junction bases numbered 4, after V lost 3 bases and J lost 1 base. Germline CDR1 and CDR2: GTSNPN and SVGIG (reference sequence). There are 15 residues in the CDR3. The CDR3 region has the DNA TGTGCCTGGAGCCTTACAGGGGGCAGCAATCAGCCCCAGCATTTT. This sequence encodes CAWSLTGGSNQPQHF.

This clone is a singleton in its sample. The rearrangement uses TRBV5-1 and TRBJ2-7; a possible D gene is TRBD2 (5 bases). The germline V and J ends were trimmed by 1 base and 3 bases, with 20 bases remaining between them. The germline CDR1 and CDR2 sequences are SGHRS and YFSETQ. The CDR3 is made up of 17 amino acids. CDR3 sequence: CASSLSHLGRVNYEQYF. CDR3 coding DNA: TGCGCCAGCAGCTTGAGTCACTTAGGGCGGGTAAACTACGAGCAGTACTTC. Using reference TRBV5-1 and TRBJ2-7 for the parts outside the CDR3, the full variable domain is KAGVTQTPRYLIKTRGQQVTLSCSPISGHRSVSWYQQTPGQGLQFLFEYFSETQRNKGNFPGRFSGRQFSNSRSEMNVSTLELGDSALYLCASSLSHLGRVNYEQYFGPGTRLTVT.

With regard to this clone: A junction end diverges from the germline sequence, so it may reflect a read error. The chain is built from TRBV15 and TRBJ2-1; 7 nucleotides agree with TRBD2. Germline CDR1 LNHNV, CDR2 YYDKDF (reference sequence). CDR3 length: 14 amino acids. In DNA, the CDR3 is TGTGCCACCGGCAGAGAGACAAGTGGCGGGAGTGTGTTCTTC. Translating gives CATGRETSGGSVFF.

Worth noting for this clone: The same CDR3 arises from other DNA sequences in this sample as well. The chain is built from TRBV9 and TRBJ1-2, with TRBD1 matching over 10 bases. Trimming at V came to 2 bases and at J to 6 bases, leaving 1 base not matched to a gene. From germline, CDR1 is SGDLS and CDR2 YYNGEE. The CDR3 runs 13 residues. This chain's CDR3 is CASSVGQGDGYTF. CDR3 DNA sequence: TGTGCCAGCAGCGTCGGACAGGGGGATGGCTACACCTTC.